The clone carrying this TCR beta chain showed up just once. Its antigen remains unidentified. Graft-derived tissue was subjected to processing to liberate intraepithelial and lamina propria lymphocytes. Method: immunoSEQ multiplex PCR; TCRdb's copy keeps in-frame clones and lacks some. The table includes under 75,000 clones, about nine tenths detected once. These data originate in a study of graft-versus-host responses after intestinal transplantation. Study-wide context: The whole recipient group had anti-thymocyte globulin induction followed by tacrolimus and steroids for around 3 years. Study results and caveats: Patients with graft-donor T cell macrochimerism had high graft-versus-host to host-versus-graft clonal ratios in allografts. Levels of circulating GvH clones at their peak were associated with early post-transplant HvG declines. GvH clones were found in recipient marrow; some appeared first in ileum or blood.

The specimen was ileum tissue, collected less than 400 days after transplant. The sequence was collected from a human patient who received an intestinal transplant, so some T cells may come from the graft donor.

The CDR3, as DNA: TGTGCCAGCAGTCCCCAGGCGGGCACCGGGGAGCTGTTTTTT. Protein sequence: CASSPQAGTGELFF. The chain recombines TRBV6-4 with TRBJ2-2; possible D gene TRBD2, 5 bases. This CDR3 comprises 14 residues. CDR1 is MRHNA and CDR2 is SNTAGT in the germline V gene. With 5 bases removed from V and 4 bases from J, the gap between germline ends came to 11 bases.